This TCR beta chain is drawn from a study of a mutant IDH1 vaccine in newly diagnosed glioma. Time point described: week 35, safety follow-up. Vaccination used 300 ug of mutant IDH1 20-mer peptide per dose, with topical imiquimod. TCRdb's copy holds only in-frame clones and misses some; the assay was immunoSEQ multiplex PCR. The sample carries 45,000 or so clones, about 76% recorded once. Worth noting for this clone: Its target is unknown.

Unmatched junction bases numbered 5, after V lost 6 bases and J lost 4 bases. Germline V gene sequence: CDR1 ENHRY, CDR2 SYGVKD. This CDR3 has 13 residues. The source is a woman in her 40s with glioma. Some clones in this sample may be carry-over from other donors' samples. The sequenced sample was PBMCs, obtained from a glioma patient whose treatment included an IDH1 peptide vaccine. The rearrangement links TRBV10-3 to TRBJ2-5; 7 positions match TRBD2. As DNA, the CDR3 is TGTGCCATCAGACGGGGGGATGGAGAGACCCAGTACTTC. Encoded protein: CAIRRGDGETQYF.